The 22 T cell receptor beta chains presented below share a single source sample, sequenced in a study of T cells in women clearing cervical HPV infection. Repertoires were generated with immunoSEQ multiplex PCR, while TCRdb's copy carries only in-frame clones and drops some. This sample's clone table lists 30,000 to 45,000 clones. Sequences were obtained from blood buffy coat. All receptors come from a woman aged 18 to 75 with a cervical HPV16 infection that either progressed to CIN3+ or cleared (not recorded which).

Concerning this clone: Sequencing ends 3 residues short of the CDR3 end; the germline J gene provides the rest. The chain carries TRBV5-1 and TRBJ2-2, with 9 bases fitting TRBD2. The CDR3 totals 16 residues. Germline V gene lookup returns CDR1 SGHRS and CDR2 YFSETQ. After removal of 4 bases from V and 4 bases from J, the junction contained 8 bases not matched to a gene. The CDR3 is CASSPRSGGITGELFF. Incomplete CDR3 DNA: TGCGCCAGCAGCCCAAGGAGCGGGGGGATCACCGGGGAG.

CDR3 DNA, as far as it was read: TGCGCCAGCAGCCCGGCCGGACTCGGAGACTACGAG. It translates to CASSPAGLGDYE. The entire CDR3 sequence reads CASSPAGLGDYEQYF. The rearrangement joins TRBV5-1 to TRBJ2-7, with D maybe TRBD2 (5 bases). The read halts 3 residues ahead of the CDR3 end, with the missing end drawn from the germline J gene. Per germline, CDR1 SGHRS and CDR2 YFSETQ. The V end lost 4 bases, the J end lost 3 bases, and 17 bases lay between the germline ends. The length of the CDR3 is 15 residues.

About this clone itself: The read ends 3 residues before the CDR3 terminus; that terminus is restored from the germline J gene. The V gene is TRBV20-1, the J gene TRBJ2-3; 9 bases align to TRBD2. The CDR3 has 15 amino acids. In germline, CDR1 is DFQATT, CDR2 SNEGSKA (reference sequence). The CDR3 DNA, read in part, is TGCAGTGCTAGAGTTACTAGCGGGTCCCAAGAGACG. It encodes CSARVTSGSQET. The whole CDR3 is CSARVTSGSQETQYF.

Comments on this clone: With the read ending 3 residues before the CDR3 end, the germline J gene is used to fill in that end. V usage is TRBV19 and J usage is TRBJ1-5; D possibly corresponds to TRBD1 (6 bases). Germline V CDR1 and CDR2: LNHDA, SQIVND (reference sequence). The length of the CDR3 is 15 residues. The V end was cut by 6 bases, the J end by 0 bases, with 12 bases between. The sequenced CDR3 bases are TGTGCCAGTAGCTCTAGGGGGGGTAGCAATCAGCCC. It is translated as CASSSRGGSNQP. The full CDR3 sequence reads CASSSRGGSNQPQHF. Together with reference TRBV19 and TRBJ1-5, the CDR3 gives the full variable domain: DGGITQSPKYLFRKEGQNVTLSCEQNLNHDAMYWYRQDPGQGLRLIYYSQIVNDFQKGDIAEGYSVSREKKESFPLTVTSAQKNPTAFYLCASSSRGGSNQPQHFGDGTRLSIL.

As for this clone: The DNA ends 3 residues before the CDR3 does, and the rest of the CDR3 is filled in from the germline J gene. The chain combines TRBV20-1 with TRBJ2-4; the match to TRBD2 covers 7 bases. The CDR3 runs to 17 residues. The germline V gene encodes CDR1 DFQATT and CDR2 SNEGSKA (reference sequence). V lost 2 bases to trimming and J lost 8 bases; unmatched junction nucleotides: 18. CDR3 sequence reads: CSARRPGVREGRDIQYF. The covered CDR3 bases are TGCAGTGCTAGAAGGCCTGGAGTCAGGGAGGGGAGGGACATT.

Details on this clone: The CDR3 end is not reached by the read, which stops 3 residues before it; the germline J gene fills it in. V is TRBV5-1 and J is TRBJ2-5, with 7 bases matching TRBD1. CDR1 SGHRS and CDR2 YFSETQ come from the germline V gene. There are 16 residues in the CDR3. The ends lost 5 bases at V and 2 bases at J; junction bases unmatched: 12. CDR3 bases read: TGCGCCAGCAGTGCCAGGGGTGACAGGGTTCAAGAGACC. Amino acids: CASSARGDRVQET. The entire CDR3 is CASSARGDRVQETQYF.

Remarks on this clone: The read comes to an end 3 residues before the CDR3 does, leaving the germline J gene to fill in the end. The chain has TRBV19 and TRBJ1-4, with D possibly TRBD1 on 5 matching bases. V lost 7 bases, J lost 6 bases, and 15 bases lay in between. CDR1 and CDR2 from the germline V gene are LNHDA and SQIVND (reference sequence). The CDR3 contains 14 residues. CDR3 protein: CASTWAGGHEKLFF. Partial CDR3 DNA: TGTGCCAGTACCTGGGCGGGGGGTCATGAAAAA.

A note on this clone: A junction boundary mismatches the germline segment, possibly from a read error. The read finishes 3 residues shy of the CDR3 end, and the germline J gene is used to complete it. Other nucleotide sequences in the sample specify the same CDR3. The chain uses TRBV5-1 and TRBJ1-3, with D possibly TRBD1 on 5 matching bases. This CDR3 comprises 15 residues. Germline lookup yields CDR1 SGHRS and CDR2 YFSETQ. CDR3 DNA, as far as it was read: TGCGCCAGCAGTCGAGGGGTAAACTCTGGAAACACG. This encodes CASSRGVNSGNT. The entire CDR3 reads CASSRGVNSGNTIYF.

Comment on this clone: The read terminates 3 residues ahead of where the CDR3 ends, so the germline J gene completes it. This sample includes further DNA sequences coding for the same CDR3. This chain connects TRBV19 to TRBJ1-1; the match to TRBD1 covers 7 bases. CDR1 and CDR2 from the germline V gene are LNHDA and SQIVND (reference sequence). Trimming removed 9 bases from V and 0 bases from J; junction bases left unmatched: 4. The CDR3 consists of 13 residues. The CDR3: CASRGQLNTEAFF. The part of the CDR3 DNA that was read is TGTGCCAGCCGGGGACAGTTGAACACTGAA. Combining the CDR3 with reference TRBV19 and TRBJ1-1 gives the whole variable domain DGGITQSPKYLFRKEGQNVTLSCEQNLNHDAMYWYRQDPGQGLRLIYYSQIVNDFQKGDIAEGYSVSREKKESFPLTVTSAQKNPTAFYLCASRGQLNTEAFFGQGTRLTVV.

Details on this clone: The DNA ends 3 residues before the CDR3 does, and the rest of the CDR3 is filled in from the germline J gene. The V call is TRBV7-2, the J call TRBJ2-7, with TRBD1 identical over 8 bases. CDR1 is SGHTA and CDR2 is FQGNSA in the germline V gene. The V and J ends lost 7 bases and 3 bases, in that order; junction bases with no gene match: 11. This CDR3 spans 15 amino acids. The CDR3 here is CASTIAGQDVYEQYF. CDR3 bases read: TGTGCCAGCACCATCGCGGGACAGGACGTCTACGAG.

In regard to this clone: The missing CDR3 end, 3 residues past where the read stops, is filled in from the germline J gene. The chain joins TRBV2 to TRBJ1-5, with D hard to call. With 8 bases removed from V and 3 bases from J, the gap between germline ends came to 11 bases. CDR3 length: 13 amino acids. CDR1 and CDR2 (germline): SNHLY, FYNNEI. The CDR3 here is CASLLAPNQPQHF. The sequenced part of the CDR3 DNA is TGTGCCAGCCTATTAGCACCCAATCAGCCC.

In regard to this clone: The read finishes 3 residues shy of the CDR3 end, and the germline J gene is used to complete it. The chain links TRBV6-2 or TRBV6-3 to TRBJ2-4; no clear D gene. From germline, CDR1 is MNHEY and CDR2 SVGEGT. CDR3 length: 11 amino acids. The sequenced part of the CDR3 DNA is TGTGCCAGCAGTTACAACTATGGT. Protein product: CASSYNYG. The whole CDR3 region reads CASSYNYGQYF.

Remarks on this clone: Coverage ceases 3 residues before the CDR3 finishes, and the germline J gene fills in the end. The gene calls are TRBV7-2 and TRBJ1-4, with 7 bases identical to TRBD1. The CDR3 is 15 amino acids. V shed 5 bases, J shed 2 bases, and the junction held 5 bases outside the gene matches. The V gene's germline CDR1 is SGHTA and CDR2 FQGNSA. CDR3 bases read: TGTGCCAGCAGCCGACAGACAGGGACTAATGAAAAA. This translates into CASSRQTGTNEK. In full, the CDR3 is CASSRQTGTNEKLFF.

According to its frequency, this clone is medium-sized. With the read ending 3 residues before the CDR3 end, the germline J gene is used to fill in that end. The same CDR3 also results from other DNA sequences found in this sample. This chain uses TRBV6-2 or TRBV6-3 with TRBJ2-1; D is perhaps TRBD2 (6 bases). The V gene lost 4 bases and the J gene lost 6 bases, with 16 bases spanning the gap. The CDR3 length is 15 residues. Germline CDR1 is MNHEY and CDR2 is SVGEGT. The DNA read from the CDR3 is TGTGCCAGCAGTTCGATCCCCGGAGCGGGCAATGAG. It translates to CASSSIPGAGNE. The whole CDR3 sequence is CASSSIPGAGNEQFF.

Concerning this clone itself: Coverage ceases 3 residues before the CDR3 finishes, and the germline J gene fills in the end. The chain recombines TRBV5-1 with TRBJ2-3; TRBD1 aligns across 7 bases. Trimming removed 0 bases from V and 2 bases from J; junction bases left unmatched: 6. Germline V gives CDR1 SGHRS, CDR2 YFSETQ. The CDR3 extends over 16 amino acids. This chain's CDR3 is CASSLGGGTVTDTQYF. The CDR3 bases that were read are TGCGCCAGCAGCTTGGGCGGTGGGACAGTCACAGATACG.

About this clone: The read halts 3 residues ahead of the CDR3 end, with the missing end drawn from the germline J gene. The chain joins TRBV19 to TRBJ2-3; 7 nucleotides match TRBD1. Germline V gene data show CDR1 as LNHDA and CDR2 as SQIVND (reference sequence). The CDR3 covers 16 residues. CDR3 protein: CASSNYRTGLNQPQYF. Partial CDR3 DNA: TGTGCCAGTAGTAACTACCGGACAGGTCTCAATCAGCCG.

Concerning this clone: Read coverage stops 3 residues before the CDR3 terminus; the germline J gene supplies the remainder. The chain employs TRBV7-2 and TRBJ2-1, with 11 bases fitting TRBD2. This CDR3 spans 15 amino acids. The V gene end was trimmed by 5 bases and the J gene end by 9 bases; junction bases not matched to a gene: 9. Per the germline V gene, CDR1 is SGHTA and CDR2 is FQGNSA. The sequenced CDR3 bases are TGTGCCAGCAGCCCCCATAGCGGGGGGGCGGCTGAG. Encoded protein: CASSPHSGGAAE. The CDR3 in full is CASSPHSGGAAEQFF.

A remark on this clone: The observed sequence ends 3 residues before the CDR3 terminus, with the missing tail filled in from the germline J gene. J is TRBJ1-2 and V is TRBV5-1, with 11 bases lining up with TRBD1. This CDR3 is built from 14 residues. The J segment lost 7 bases and the V segment lost 4 bases, leaving 6 bases of the junction unmatched. Germline-derived CDR1 and CDR2 are SGHRS and YFSETQ. The CDR3 DNA, read in part, is TGCGCCAGCAGCCTAGGACAGGGGGCGTTTGGC. Translated, it gives CASSLGQGAFG. The whole CDR3 sequence reads CASSLGQGAFGYTF. The variable domain in full, with the rest retrieved from reference TRBV5-1 and TRBJ1-2, is KAGVTQTPRYLIKTRGQQVTLSCSPISGHRSVSWYQQTPGQGLQFLFEYFSETQRNKGNFPGRFSGRQFSNSRSEMNVSTLELGDSALYLCASSLGQGAFGYTFGSGTRLTVV.

Notes on this clone: With the read ending 3 residues before the CDR3 end, the germline J gene is used to fill in that end. The chain employs TRBV7-3 and TRBJ1-6; tentatively, D is TRBD1 (6 bases). This CDR3 comprises 13 residues. Germline V gives CDR1 SGHTA, CDR2 FQGTGA. Trimming removed 11 bases from V and 9 bases from J, with 17 bases in between. The CDR3 DNA, read in part, is TGTGCCTCCAAATTAGAGGGGGTTTCACCC. Encoded protein: CASKLEGVSP. The CDR3 in its entirety is CASKLEGVSPLHF. The full variable domain, with the rest looked up from reference TRBV7-3 and TRBJ1-6, is GAGVSQTPSNKVTEKGKYVELRCDPISGHTALYWYRQSLGQGPEFLIYFQGTGAADDSGLPNDRFFAVRPEGSVSTLKIQRTERGDSAVYLCASKLEGVSPLHFGNGTRLTVT.

For this clone: One junction end disagrees with the germline gene, perhaps due to a read error. Read coverage stops 3 residues before the CDR3 terminus; the germline J gene supplies the remainder. This sample includes further DNA sequences coding for the same CDR3. The gene calls are TRBV19 and TRBJ1-3, with D possibly being TRBD1 (5 bases). Germline V gives CDR1 LNHDA, CDR2 SQIVND (reference sequence). CDR3 size: 14 residues. The CDR3 is CASKVRESGNTIYF. Partial CDR3 DNA: TGTGCCAGTAAGGTCAGGGAAAGTGGAAACACA.

CDR3 DNA, as far as it was read: TGCGCCAGCAGTGAGCGCGGGATCCTACAAAGCTCCTATAATTCACCC. It codes for CASSERGILQSSYNSP. The whole CDR3 sequence reads CASSERGILQSSYNSPLHF. The rearrangement joins TRBV10-1 to TRBJ1-6; D call uncertain. The read ends 3 residues shy of where the CDR3 ends; the end is completed using the germline J gene. The germline gives CDR1 WNHNN, CDR2 SYGVQD (reference sequence). This CDR3 has 19 residues. Trimming stripped 2 bases from V and 0 bases from J, with 17 bases between.

Comments on this clone: One end of the junction does not line up with germline, which may come from a read error. The read is 3 residues too short to cover the CDR3 end, so that end is filled in from the germline J gene. The rearrangement joins TRBV4-2 to TRBJ1-1, with D perhaps TRBD1 (6 bases). CDR3 size: 15 residues. Germline CDR1 LGHNA, CDR2 YNFKEQ. This CDR3 is CASSQVAGANTEAFF. Partial CDR3 DNA: TGCGCCAGCAGCCAAGTCGCAGGGGCAAACACTGAA.